This section outlines one T cell receptor beta chain sequence together with its context. This sample was taken from a study of blood T cell repertoires in COVID-19. Turning to the study itself: The origin of the acute and convalescent COVID-19 samples was the United States, Italy and Spain. PBMCs, B-cell-depleted T cells, or T cells were the source of the cDNA or gDNA that made up the material.

The CDR3 is 15 amino acids. V lost 4 bases to trimming and J lost 6 bases; unmatched junction nucleotides: 3. Looked up from germline, CDR1 is LGHDT and CDR2 is YNNKEL (reference sequence). TCRdb keeps only in-frame clones here, not all; method: immunoSEQ multiplex PCR. The table has approximately 150,000 clones, roughly three quarters seen once. Sample: peripheral blood. This chain uses TRBV3-1 (or the pseudogene TRBV3-2) with TRBJ2-1; 13 bases match TRBD2. The receptor comes from a man aged 50 to 60 with active or convalescent COVID-19. CDR3 region: CASSRGTSGTNEQFF. The CDR3 DNA follows: TGTGCCAGCAGCCGCGGGACTAGCGGGACCAATGAGCAGTTCTTC.